This is a list of T cell receptor beta chains from one sample in a study of T cell responses to AZD1222 COVID-19 vaccine. Sequencing used immunoSEQ multiplex PCR; TCRdb keeps in-frame clones, though not all of them. Of more than 120,000 clones listed, roughly 84% are singletons. The sample consisted of peripheral blood, taken 28 days after the second AZD1222 dose. The source is an adult who received the AZD1222 COVID-19 vaccine. CDR3s include the opening cysteine and the closing phenylalanine or tryptophan. Fields, in order: clone size, J gene, D gene, V gene, CDR3 protein, CDR3 DNA. The D gene is left open where the match is weak. A clone size is listed for some rows: how often the clone was seen (once, few, many), or a class if it is expanded.

clone size: .; J gene: TRBJ2-3; D gene: .; V gene: TRBV19; CDR3 protein: CASSPLRGGTDTQYF; CDR3 DNA: TGTGCCAGTAGTCCGTTGAGGGGGGGCACAGATACGCAGTATTTT
clone size: .; J gene: TRBJ1-2; D gene: .; V gene: TRBV4-1; CDR3 protein: CASSHGVGSGYTF; CDR3 DNA: TGCGCCAGCAGCCACGGAGTAGGGAGTGGCTACACCTTC
clone size: once; J gene: TRBJ2-5; D gene: TRBD1; V gene: TRBV5-6; CDR3 protein: CASSPGQAAGETQYF; CDR3 DNA: TGTGCCAGCAGCCCGGGACAGGCTGCAGGAGAGACCCAGTACTTC
clone size: .; J gene: TRBJ1-1; D gene: .; V gene: TRBV12-3/TRBV12-4; CDR3 protein: CASSFQKNTEAFF; CDR3 DNA: TGTGCCAGCAGTTTTCAGAAAAACACTGAAGCTTTCTTT
clone size: .; J gene: TRBJ1-5; D gene: .; V gene: TRBV6-6; CDR3 protein: CASSYSAGLNNQPQHF; CDR3 DNA: TGTGCCAGCAGTTACTCGGCCGGACTGAACAATCAGCCCCAGCATTTT
clone size: .; J gene: TRBJ2-3; D gene: TRBD1; V gene: TRBV9; CDR3 protein: CASSVGGGRTDTQYF; CDR3 DNA: TGTGCCAGCAGCGTAGGAGGGGGCCGCACAGATACGCAGTATTTT
clone size: once; J gene: TRBJ1-6; D gene: TRBD1; V gene: TRBV30; CDR3 protein: CACNQGEASPLHF; CDR3 DNA: TGTGCCTGTAACCAGGGGGAGGCATCACCCCTCCACTTT
clone size: .; J gene: TRBJ2-3; D gene: TRBD2; V gene: TRBV7-6; CDR3 protein: CASSLVGWRGGRPDTQYF; CDR3 DNA: TGTGCCAGCAGCTTAGTCGGGTGGCGGGGGGGCAGGCCAGATACGCAGTATTTT
clone size: .; J gene: TRBJ1-5; D gene: TRBD1; V gene: TRBV2; CDR3 protein: CASRETGVGPQHF; CDR3 DNA: TGTGCCAGCAGGGAGACAGGGGTCGGACCCCAGCATTTT
clone size: .; J gene: TRBJ2-1; D gene: .; V gene: TRBV11-3; CDR3 protein: CASSSTGSYNEQFF; CDR3 DNA: TGTGCCAGCAGCTCCACAGGTAGTTACAATGAGCAGTTCTTC
clone size: .; J gene: TRBJ1-4; D gene: .; V gene: TRBV5-1; CDR3 protein: CASSLVSNEKLFF; CDR3 DNA: TGCGCCAGCAGCTTGGTTTCGAATGAAAAACTGTTTTTT
clone size: .; J gene: TRBJ1-1; D gene: .; V gene: TRBV18; CDR3 protein: CASSRQGSGDTEAFF; CDR3 DNA: TGTGCCAGCTCACGACAAGGGTCAGGGGACACTGAAGCTTTCTTT
clone size: .; J gene: TRBJ2-7; D gene: TRBD2; V gene: TRBV14; CDR3 protein: CASSSSGLAVLYF; CDR3 DNA: TGTGCCAGCAGCTCCTCGGGACTAGCTGTTTTGTACTTC
clone size: few; J gene: TRBJ1-6; D gene: .; V gene: TRBV12-3/TRBV12-4; CDR3 protein: CASSGLGSPLHF; CDR3 DNA: TGTGCCAGCAGTGGACTAGGTTCACCCCTCCACTTT
clone size: .; J gene: TRBJ1-2; D gene: .; V gene: TRBV21-1; CDR3 protein: CASRFDREQTDPVNYGYTF; CDR3 DNA: TGTGCCAGCAGATTCGACAGGGAACAAACCGACCCTGTTAACTATGGCTACACCTTC
clone size: few; J gene: TRBJ2-2; D gene: .; V gene: TRBV13; CDR3 protein: CASSLGGYTGELFF; CDR3 DNA: TGTGCCAGCAGCTTAGGGGGATACACCGGGGAGCTGTTTTTT
clone size: .; J gene: TRBJ1-5; D gene: .; V gene: TRBV3-1/TRBV3-2; CDR3 protein: CASSALRDGPQHF; CDR3 DNA: TGTGCCAGCAGCGCCTTACGGGACGGGCCCCAGCATTTT
clone size: .; J gene: TRBJ2-1; D gene: .; V gene: TRBV3-1/TRBV3-2; CDR3 protein: CASGENYRNEQFF; CDR3 DNA: TGTGCCAGCGGAGAGAACTATCGAAATGAGCAGTTCTTC
clone size: .; J gene: TRBJ2-7; D gene: TRBD1; V gene: TRBV6-5; CDR3 protein: CASRLRDSYEQYF; CDR3 DNA: TGTGCCAGCAGGCTCCGGGACAGCTACGAGCAGTACTTC
clone size: .; J gene: TRBJ1-1; D gene: .; V gene: TRBV2; CDR3 protein: CASSGEANTEAFF; CDR3 DNA: TGTGCCAGCAGTGGGGAGGCAAACACTGAAGCTTTCTTT
clone size: .; J gene: TRBJ2-2; D gene: .; V gene: TRBV7-9; CDR3 protein: CASSLGGRSNTGELFF; CDR3 DNA: TGTGCCAGCAGCTTAGGCGGTAGATCGAACACCGGGGAGCTGTTTTTT
clone size: .; J gene: TRBJ1-3; D gene: TRBD1; V gene: TRBV5-1; CDR3 protein: CASSTGQGGGNTIYF; CDR3 DNA: TGCGCCAGCTCGACTGGACAGGGCGGCGGAAACACCATATATTTT
clone size: .; J gene: TRBJ2-3; D gene: .; V gene: TRBV3-1/TRBV3-2; CDR3 protein: CASSQVDTQYF; CDR3 DNA: TGTGCCAGCAGCCAAGTCGATACGCAGTATTTT
clone size: .; J gene: TRBJ1-1; D gene: .; V gene: TRBV6-4; CDR3 protein: CASSDRGLNTEAFF; CDR3 DNA: TGTGCCAGCAGTGACCGGGGGTTGAACACTGAAGCTTTCTTT
clone size: few; J gene: TRBJ2-2; D gene: .; V gene: TRBV28; CDR3 protein: CASSFPRTGGAGELFF; CDR3 DNA: TGTGCCAGCAGTTTCCCCCGTACTGGAGGGGCCGGGGAGCTGTTTTTT
clone size: .; J gene: TRBJ1-1; D gene: .; V gene: TRBV19; CDR3 protein: CASSFSGGDTEAFF; CDR3 DNA: TGTGCCAGTAGTTTTTCCGGCGGGGACACTGAAGCTTTCTTT
clone size: .; J gene: TRBJ1-1; D gene: .; V gene: TRBV27; CDR3 protein: CASSLGETGTNTEAFF; CDR3 DNA: TGTGCCAGCAGCCTAGGAGAAACGGGCACGAACACTGAAGCTTTCTTT
clone size: .; J gene: TRBJ2-1; D gene: TRBD1; V gene: TRBV3-1/TRBV3-2; CDR3 protein: CASSQVRTGEVF; CDR3 DNA: TGTGCCAGCAGCCAAGTCCGGACAGGGGAAGTCTTC
clone size: .; J gene: TRBJ2-7; D gene: .; V gene: TRBV7-8; CDR3 protein: CASSLGATGPYEQYF; CDR3 DNA: TGTGCCAGCAGCTTGGGCGCGACAGGACCCTACGAGCAGTACTTC
clone size: once; J gene: TRBJ2-1; D gene: TRBD1; V gene: TRBV6-4; CDR3 protein: CASSDTGGSYNEQFF; CDR3 DNA: TGTGCCAGCAGTGACACAGGGGGCTCCTACAATGAGCAGTTCTTC
clone size: .; J gene: TRBJ1-1; D gene: .; V gene: TRBV5-1; CDR3 protein: CASADTGMGATEAFF; CDR3 DNA: TGCGCCAGCGCGGATACAGGGATGGGGGCCACTGAAGCTTTCTTT
clone size: .; J gene: TRBJ2-1; D gene: .; V gene: TRBV12-3/TRBV12-4; CDR3 protein: CASSLSGGNEQFF; CDR3 DNA: TGTGCCAGCAGTTTGAGCGGTGGGAATGAGCAGTTCTTC
clone size: .; J gene: TRBJ2-7; D gene: .; V gene: TRBV5-4; CDR3 protein: CASSWGDSLYEQYF; CDR3 DNA: TGTGCCAGCAGCTGGGGCGACAGCCTCTACGAGCAGTACTTC
clone size: .; J gene: TRBJ2-7; D gene: TRBD2; V gene: TRBV4-1; CDR3 protein: CASSQPGLAGSSYEQYF; CDR3 DNA: TGCGCCAGCAGCCAACCGGGACTAGCGGGGAGCTCCTACGAGCAGTACTTC
clone size: few; J gene: TRBJ1-5; D gene: .; V gene: TRBV12-1; CDR3 protein: CASKWGVSNQPQHF; CDR3 DNA: TGTGCCAGCAAGTGGGGGGTAAGCAATCAGCCCCAGCATTTT
clone size: .; J gene: TRBJ1-1; D gene: TRBD1; V gene: TRBV15; CDR3 protein: CATSRVGLYRGGTEAFF; CDR3 DNA: TGTGCCACCAGCAGAGTGGGACTATACAGGGGAGGTACTGAAGCTTTCTTT
clone size: .; J gene: TRBJ2-3; D gene: .; V gene: TRBV5-1; CDR3 protein: CASSLYAGSTDTQYF; CDR3 DNA: TGCGCCAGCAGCTTGTATGCGGGGAGCACAGATACGCAGTATTTT
clone size: .; J gene: TRBJ1-1; D gene: TRBD1; V gene: TRBV12-5; CDR3 protein: CASGTGTVDGMNTEAFF; CDR3 DNA: TGTGCTAGTGGTACAGGGACAGTTGATGGAATGAACACTGAAGCTTTCTTT
clone size: few; J gene: TRBJ2-5; D gene: .; V gene: TRBV6-4; CDR3 protein: CASRAISYQETQYF; CDR3 DNA: TGTGCCAGCAGGGCCATAAGCTACCAAGAGACCCAGTACTTC
clone size: .; J gene: TRBJ1-1; D gene: TRBD1; V gene: TRBV18; CDR3 protein: CASSPSEQGLGTEAFF; CDR3 DNA: TGTGCCAGCTCACCAAGCGAACAGGGGTTAGGGACTGAAGCTTTCTTT
clone size: .; J gene: TRBJ2-7; D gene: .; V gene: TRBV18; CDR3 protein: CASSPDRWEQYF; CDR3 DNA: TGTGCCAGCTCACCAGACCGATGGGAGCAGTACTTC